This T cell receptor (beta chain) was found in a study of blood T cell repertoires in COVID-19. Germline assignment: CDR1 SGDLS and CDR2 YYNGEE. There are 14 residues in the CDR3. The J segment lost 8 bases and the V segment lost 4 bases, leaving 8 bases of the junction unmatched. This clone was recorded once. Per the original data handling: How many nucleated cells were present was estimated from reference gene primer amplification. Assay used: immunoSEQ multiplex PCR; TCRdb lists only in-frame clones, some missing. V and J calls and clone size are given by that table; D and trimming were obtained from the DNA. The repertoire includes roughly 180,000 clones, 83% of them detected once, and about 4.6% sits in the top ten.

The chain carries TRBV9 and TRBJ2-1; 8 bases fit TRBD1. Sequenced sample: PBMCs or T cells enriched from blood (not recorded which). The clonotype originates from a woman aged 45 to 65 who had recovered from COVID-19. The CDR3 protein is CASSSGTGAYEQFF. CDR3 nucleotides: TGTGCCAGCAGCTCCGGGACAGGAGCCTATGAGCAGTTCTTC.